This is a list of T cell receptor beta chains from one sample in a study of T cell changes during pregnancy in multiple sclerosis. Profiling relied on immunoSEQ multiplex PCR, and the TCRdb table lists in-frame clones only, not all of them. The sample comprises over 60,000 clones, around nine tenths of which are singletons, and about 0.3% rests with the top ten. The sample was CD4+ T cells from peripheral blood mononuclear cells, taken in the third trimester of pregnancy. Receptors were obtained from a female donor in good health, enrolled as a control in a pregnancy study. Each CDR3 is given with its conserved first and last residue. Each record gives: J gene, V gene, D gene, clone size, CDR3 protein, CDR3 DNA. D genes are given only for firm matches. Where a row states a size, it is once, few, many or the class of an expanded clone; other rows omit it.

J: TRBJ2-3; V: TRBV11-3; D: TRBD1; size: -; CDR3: CASSLEARQGATDTQYF; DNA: TGTGCCAGCAGCTTAGAAGCAAGGCAGGGGGCAACAGATACGCAGTATTTT
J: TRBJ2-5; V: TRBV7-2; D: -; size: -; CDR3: CASSDTYRPRGETQYF; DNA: TGTGCCAGCAGCGACACTTACCGACCCCGAGGGGAGACCCAGTACTTC
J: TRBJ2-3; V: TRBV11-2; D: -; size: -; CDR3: CASRPGEASTDTQYF; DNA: TGTGCCAGCAGACCGGGAGAAGCTTCCACAGATACGCAGTATTTT
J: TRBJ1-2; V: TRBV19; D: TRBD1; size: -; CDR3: CASRKTGDGYTF; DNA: TGTGCCAGTAGGAAGACAGGGGATGGCTACACCTTC
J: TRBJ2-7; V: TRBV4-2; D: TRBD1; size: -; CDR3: CASSHLTRTGSSYEQYF; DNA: TGTGCCAGCAGCCACTTAACGAGGACAGGAAGCTCCTACGAGCAGTACTTC
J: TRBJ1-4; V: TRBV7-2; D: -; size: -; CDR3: CASSLGRIGSEKLFF; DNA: TGTGCCAGCAGCTTAGGCCGAATAGGGAGTGAAAAACTGTTTTTT
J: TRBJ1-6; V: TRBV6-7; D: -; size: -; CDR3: CASSRDEGGDGDSPLHF; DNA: TGTGCCAGCAGCAGGGATGAGGGAGGTGACGGTGATTCACCCCTCCACTTT
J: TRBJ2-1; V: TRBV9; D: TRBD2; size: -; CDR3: CASSVEIWTSGGDNEQFF; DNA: TGTGCCAGCAGCGTAGAAATATGGACTAGCGGGGGGGACAATGAGCAGTTCTTC
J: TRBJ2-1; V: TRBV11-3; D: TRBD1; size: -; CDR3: CASSDRDRGAREQFF; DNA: TGTGCCAGCAGCGATAGGGACAGGGGGGCACGTGAGCAGTTCTTC
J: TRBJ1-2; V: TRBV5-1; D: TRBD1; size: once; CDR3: CASSLDRGTVDGYTF; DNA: TGCGCCAGCAGCTTGGACAGGGGAACTGTGGATGGCTACACCTTC
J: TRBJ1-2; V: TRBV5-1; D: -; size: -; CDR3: CASSLGSNYGYTF; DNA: TGCGCCAGCAGCTTGGGCAGTAACTATGGCTACACCTTC
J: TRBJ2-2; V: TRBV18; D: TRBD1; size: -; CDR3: CASSPGQGITGELFF; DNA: TGTGCCAGCTCACCGGGACAGGGTATTACCGGGGAGCTGTTTTTT
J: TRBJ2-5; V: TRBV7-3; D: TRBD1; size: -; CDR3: CASSFQQGTRETQYF; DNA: TGTGCCAGCAGCTTCCAACAGGGGACGAGGGAGACCCAGTACTTC
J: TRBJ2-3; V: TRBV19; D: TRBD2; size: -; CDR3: CASSIGGLLSTDTQYF; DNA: TGTGCCAGTAGTATAGGGGGACTACTGTCCACAGATACGCAGTATTTT
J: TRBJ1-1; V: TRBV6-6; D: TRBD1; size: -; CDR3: CASSGDRGEAFF; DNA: TGTGCCAGCAGTGGGGACAGGGGTGAAGCTTTCTTT
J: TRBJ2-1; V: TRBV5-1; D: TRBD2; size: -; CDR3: CASSLQRGFIDEQFF; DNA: TGCGCCAGCAGCTTGCAGCGGGGATTTATCGATGAGCAGTTCTTC
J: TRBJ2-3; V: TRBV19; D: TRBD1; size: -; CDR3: CATKATGTGGADTQYF; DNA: TGTGCCACCAAAGCGACCGGGACAGGGGGCGCAGATACGCAGTATTTT
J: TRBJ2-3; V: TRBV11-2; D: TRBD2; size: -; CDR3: CASSPFGGGPDTQYF; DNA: TGTGCCAGCAGCCCCTTCGGGGGGGGCCCAGATACGCAGTATTTT
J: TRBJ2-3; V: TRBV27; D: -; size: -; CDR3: CASSLGAGATDTQYF; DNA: TGTGCCAGCAGTTTAGGGGCAGGGGCCACAGATACGCAGTATTTT
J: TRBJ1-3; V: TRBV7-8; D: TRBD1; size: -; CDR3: CASSPLDRGRRNTIYF; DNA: TGTGCCAGCAGCCCCTTGGACAGGGGGCGGAGAAACACCATATATTTT
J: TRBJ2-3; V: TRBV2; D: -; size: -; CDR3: CASKAITTRDTQYF; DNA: TGTGCCAGCAAAGCGATCACAACACGAGATACGCAGTATTTT
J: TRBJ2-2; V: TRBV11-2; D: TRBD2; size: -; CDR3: CASRPSGGTSNTGELFF; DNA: TGTGCCAGCAGGCCTAGCGGGGGGACCTCGAACACCGGGGAGCTGTTTTTT
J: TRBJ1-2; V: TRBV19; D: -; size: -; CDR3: CASSSQTGIFGYTF; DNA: TGTGCCAGTAGTAGCCAAACAGGGATCTTTGGCTACACCTTC
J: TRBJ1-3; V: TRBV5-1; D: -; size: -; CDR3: CASSPVGGAPTGNTIYF; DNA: TGCGCCAGCAGCCCCGTTGGGGGGGCGCCTACTGGAAACACCATATATTTT
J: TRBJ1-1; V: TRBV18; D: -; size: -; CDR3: CASSSWPNTEAFF; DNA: TGTGCCAGCTCTTCTTGGCCGAACACTGAAGCTTTCTTT
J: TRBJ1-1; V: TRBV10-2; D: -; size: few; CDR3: CASSERGEAFF; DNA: TGCGCCAGCAGTGAAAGGGGTGAAGCTTTCTTT
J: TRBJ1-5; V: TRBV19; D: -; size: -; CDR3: CASSIEVGGSNQPQHF; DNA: TGTGCCAGTAGTATAGAGGTAGGCGGGTCGAATCAGCCCCAGCATTTT
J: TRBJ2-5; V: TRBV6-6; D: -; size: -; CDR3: CASSYSMGLYAETQYF; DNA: TGTGCCAGCAGTTACTCGATGGGCTTGTATGCAGAGACCCAGTACTTC
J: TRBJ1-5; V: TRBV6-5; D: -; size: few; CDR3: CASSGREQPQHF; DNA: TGTGCCAGCAGTGGGCGGGAGCAGCCCCAGCATTTT
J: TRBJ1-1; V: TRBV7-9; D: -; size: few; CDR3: CASSLRTENTEAFF; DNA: TGTGCCAGCAGCTTACGGACAGAGAACACTGAAGCTTTCTTT
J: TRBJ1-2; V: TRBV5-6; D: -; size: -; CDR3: CASSLQSAGEYYGYTF; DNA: TGTGCCAGCAGCTTACAATCTGCAGGGGAATACTATGGCTACACCTTC
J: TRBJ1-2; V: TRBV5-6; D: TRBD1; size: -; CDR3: CASTLGQGIGGYTF; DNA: TGTGCCAGCACCTTGGGACAGGGGATCGGTGGCTACACCTTC
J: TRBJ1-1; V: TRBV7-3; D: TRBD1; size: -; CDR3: CASSANDREDTEAFF; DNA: TGTGCCAGCAGCGCGAACGACAGGGAAGACACTGAAGCTTTCTTT
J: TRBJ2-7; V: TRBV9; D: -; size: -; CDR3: CASTPGLTTYEQYF; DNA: TGTGCCAGCACCCCTGGTCTTACCACTTACGAGCAGTACTTC